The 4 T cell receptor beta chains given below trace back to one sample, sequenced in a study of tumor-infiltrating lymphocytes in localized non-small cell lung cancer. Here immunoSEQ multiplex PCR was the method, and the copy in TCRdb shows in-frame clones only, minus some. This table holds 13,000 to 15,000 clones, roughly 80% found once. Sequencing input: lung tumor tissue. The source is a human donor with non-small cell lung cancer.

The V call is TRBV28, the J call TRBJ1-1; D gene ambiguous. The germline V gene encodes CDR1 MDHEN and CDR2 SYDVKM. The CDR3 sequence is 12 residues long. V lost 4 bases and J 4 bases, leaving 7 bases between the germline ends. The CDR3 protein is CASSYVGTEAFF. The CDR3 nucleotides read TGTGCCAGCAGTTACGTAGGCACTGAAGCTTTCTTT.

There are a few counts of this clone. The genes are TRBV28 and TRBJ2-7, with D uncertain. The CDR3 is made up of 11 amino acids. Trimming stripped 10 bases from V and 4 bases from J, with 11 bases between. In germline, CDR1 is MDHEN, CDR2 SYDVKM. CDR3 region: CATRRYYEQYF. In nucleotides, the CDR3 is TGTGCCACCCGCCGATATTACGAGCAGTACTTC. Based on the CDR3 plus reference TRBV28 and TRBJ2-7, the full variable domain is DVKVTQSSRYLVKRTGEKVFLECVQDMDHENMFWYRQDPGLGLRLIYFSYDVKMKEKGDIPEGYSVSREKKERFSLILESASTNQTSMYLCATRRYYEQYFGPGTRLTVT.

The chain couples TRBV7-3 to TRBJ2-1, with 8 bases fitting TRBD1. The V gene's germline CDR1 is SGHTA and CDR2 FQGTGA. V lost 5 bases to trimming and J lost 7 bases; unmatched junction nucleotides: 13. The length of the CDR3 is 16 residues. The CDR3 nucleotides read TGTGCCAGCAGCCAGGGGGCGGGATTGGGGGGAAATGAGCAGTTCTTC. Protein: CASSQGAGLGGNEQFF.

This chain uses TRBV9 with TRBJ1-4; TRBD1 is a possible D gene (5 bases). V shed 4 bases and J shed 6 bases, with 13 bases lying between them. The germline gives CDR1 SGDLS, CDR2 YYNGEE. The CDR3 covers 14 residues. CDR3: CASSPTGTDEKLFF. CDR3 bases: TGTGCCAGCAGCCCAACCGGGACGGATGAAAAACTGTTTTTT.